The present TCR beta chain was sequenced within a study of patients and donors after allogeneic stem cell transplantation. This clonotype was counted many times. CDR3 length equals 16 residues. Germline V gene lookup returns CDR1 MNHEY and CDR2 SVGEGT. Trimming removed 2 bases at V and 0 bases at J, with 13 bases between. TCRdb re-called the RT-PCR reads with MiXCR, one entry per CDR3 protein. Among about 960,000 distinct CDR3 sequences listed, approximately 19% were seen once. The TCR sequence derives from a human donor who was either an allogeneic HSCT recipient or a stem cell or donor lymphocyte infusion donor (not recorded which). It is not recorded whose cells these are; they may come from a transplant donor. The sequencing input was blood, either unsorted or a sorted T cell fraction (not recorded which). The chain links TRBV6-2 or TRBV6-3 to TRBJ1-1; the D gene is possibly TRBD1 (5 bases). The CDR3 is CASSYKWRGLNTEAFF. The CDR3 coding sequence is TGTGCCAGCAGTTACAAGTGGAGGGGCCTGAACACTGAAGCTTTCTTT.